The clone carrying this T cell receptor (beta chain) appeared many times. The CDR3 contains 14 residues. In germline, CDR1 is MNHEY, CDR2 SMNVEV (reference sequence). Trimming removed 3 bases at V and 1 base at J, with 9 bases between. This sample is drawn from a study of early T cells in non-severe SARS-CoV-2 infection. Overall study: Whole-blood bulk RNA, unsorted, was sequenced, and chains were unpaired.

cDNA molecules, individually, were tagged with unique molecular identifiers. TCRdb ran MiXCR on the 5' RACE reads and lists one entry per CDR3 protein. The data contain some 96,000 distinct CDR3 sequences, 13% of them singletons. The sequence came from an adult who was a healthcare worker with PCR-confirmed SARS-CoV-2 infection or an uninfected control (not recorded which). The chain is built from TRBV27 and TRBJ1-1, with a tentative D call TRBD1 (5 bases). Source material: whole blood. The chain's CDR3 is CASSLQGTNTEAFF. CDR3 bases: TGTGCCAGCAGTTTGCAGGGAACGAACACTGAAGCTTTCTTT.